The 21 T cell receptor beta chains below all came from one sample that was sequenced in a study of shared clonotypes between healthy human individuals. Sequenced by immunoSEQ multiplex PCR; TCRdb stores in-frame clones only, minus some. The table has fewer than 850,000 clones, approximately 75% seen once. The sample was memory CD4+ T cells sorted from blood. Documented subset: CD45RA-negative fraction. These receptors were taken from a woman aged 30 to 39 in good health.

The chain has TRBV5-4 and TRBJ2-3; 14 nucleotides line up with TRBD2. Germline CDR1 and CDR2: SGHNT and YYREEE (reference sequence). Unmatched junction bases numbered 7, after V lost 4 bases and J lost 0 bases. The CDR3 runs 18 residues. The CDR3 bases are TGTGCCAGCAGCCATGGACTAGCGGGAGGCGGAAGCACAGATACGCAGTATTTT. Residues: CASSHGLAGGGSTDTQYF.

This chain joins TRBV10-3 and TRBJ2-1; 10 bases match TRBD1. The CDR3 loop spans 14 amino acids. Germline V lookup: CDR1 ENHRY, CDR2 SYGVKD. After removal of 4 bases from V and 7 bases from J, the junction contained 4 bases not matched to a gene. DNA of the CDR3: TGTGCCATCAGTGGGACAGGGGGATGGAATGAGCAGTTCTTC. This translates into CAISGTGGWNEQFF.

V and J are TRBV27 and TRBJ1-1; D may be TRBD1 (6 bases). Germline V gives CDR1 MNHEY, CDR2 SMNVEV (reference sequence). The CDR3 runs to 15 residues. V dropped 1 base and J dropped 4 bases, with 13 bases sitting between them. DNA for the CDR3: TGTGCCAGCAGTTTATTGAGGGGGGGAATCACTGAAGCTTTCTTT. This sequence encodes CASSLLRGGITEAFF.

The chain is built from TRBV5-4 and TRBJ2-2; 10 positions agree with TRBD1. The length of the CDR3 is 15 residues. CDR1 and CDR2 (germline): SGHNT, YYREEE (reference sequence). With V trimmed by 5 bases and J by 4 bases, 5 bases remained unmatched. This chain's CDR3 is CASRAGTGVTGELFF. CDR3 DNA: TGTGCCAGCAGGGCCGGGACAGGGGTCACCGGGGAGCTGTTTTTT. Full variable domain (missing parts from reference TRBV5-4 and TRBJ2-2): ETGVTQSPTHLIKTRGQQVTLRCSSQSGHNTVSWYQQALGQGPQFIFQYYREEENGRGNFPPRFSGLQFPNYSSELNVNALELDDSALYLCASRAGTGVTGELFFGEGSRLTVL.

This clone was found once. The chain employs TRBV7-2 and TRBJ1-3; no definite D call. This CDR3 spans 16 amino acids. CDR1 is SGHTA and CDR2 is FQGNSA in the germline V gene. Between the trimmed V and J ends, which lost 4 bases and 0 bases, there was a span of 13 bases. CDR3 sequence: CASSSFDPSSGNTIYF. In DNA, the CDR3 is TGTGCCAGCAGCTCCTTTGACCCCAGCTCTGGAAACACCATATATTTT.

The CDR3 DNA follows: TGTGCCAGCTCACAGAATCCCGGGGGCAACACCGGGGAGCTGTTTTTT. Its translation is CASSQNPGGNTGELFF. The chain joins TRBV18 to TRBJ2-2, with D tentatively TRBD1 or TRBD2 (6 bases each). V was cut by 4 bases and J by 2 bases, with 14 bases left in between. Germline CDR1 reads KGHSH; CDR2 reads LQKENI. There are 16 residues in the CDR3.

The J gene is TRBJ2-1, the V gene TRBV19; TRBD2 matches at 7 bases. After removal of 3 bases from V and 6 bases from J, the junction contained 8 bases not matched to a gene. The CDR3 has 15 residues. Germline assignment: CDR1 LNHDA and CDR2 SQIVND (reference sequence). For the CDR3, the DNA is TGTGCCAGTAGTATGGGGGGAGGGTATCGCAATGAGCAGTTCTTC. Its translation: CASSMGGGYRNEQFF.

The chain carries TRBV28 and TRBJ1-5; 9 nucleotides match TRBD1. Germline trimming cut 7 bases from V and 7 bases from J; bases unmatched to any gene: 5. CDR1 is MDHEN, CDR2 SYDVKM, per germline. CDR3 length: 13 residues. CDR3 sequence (DNA): TGTGCCAGCAACCAACAGGGGGCCCAGCCCCAGCATTTT. This encodes CASNQQGAQPQHF.

Only a few counts were recorded for this clone. A single base is all that separates this from a far larger clone, so a read error is likely. V is TRBV7-9 and J is TRBJ2-7; 7 bases line up with TRBD2. V dropped 5 bases and J dropped 0; count of bases not matched to a gene: 4. The CDR3 runs 14 residues. Germline V gene data show CDR1 as SEHNR and CDR2 as FQNEAQ (reference sequence). CDR3 amino acids: CASSIQRDSYEQYF. DNA of the CDR3: TGTGCCAGCAGCATACAGCGGGACTCCTACGAGCAGTACTTC.

To note about this clone: Other DNA variants within this sample encode the same CDR3. This chain uses TRBV2 with TRBJ2-7; D perhaps matches TRBD2 (6 bases). The germline CDR1 and CDR2 sequences are SNHLY and FYNNEI. The CDR3 is 12 amino acids. V gave up 8 bases and J gave up 0 bases, with 8 bases separating them. In DNA form, the CDR3 reads TGTGCCAGCGGGGGACTCTCCTACGAGCAGTACTTC. This encodes CASGGLSYEQYF.

The chain uses TRBV30 and TRBJ1-2; D unresolved. Germline V gene data show CDR1 as GTSNPN and CDR2 as SVGIG (reference sequence). Trimming pared 4 bases from V and 4 bases from J, leaving 10 bases between. CDR3 size: 12 residues. Here the CDR3 DNA reads TGTGCCTGGAACGAGCAATTCTATGGCTACACCTTC. Residues: CAWNEQFYGYTF.

This chain uses TRBV27 with TRBJ2-2, with TRBD2 matching 7 bases. CDR3 length equals 17 residues. CDR1 is MNHEY, CDR2 SMNVEV, per germline (reference sequence). J lost 4 bases, V lost 6 bases, and 14 bases had no gene match. The CDR3: CASSAHSGGRVTGELFF. The CDR3 bases are TGTGCCAGCAGCGCCCATAGCGGTGGGAGGGTCACCGGGGAGCTGTTTTTT.

The chain's CDR3 is CASKRRDSGANVLTF. The DNA for the CDR3 is TGTGCCAGCAAACGCCGAGACTCTGGGGCCAACGTCCTGACTTTC. The rearrangement joins TRBV28 to TRBJ2-6; D gene unclear. CDR3 length: 15 amino acids. V shed 7 bases and J shed 0 bases, with 10 bases lying between them. Germline V gives CDR1 MDHEN, CDR2 SYDVKM.

V gene TRBV19 combines with J gene TRBJ2-7; 8 positions match TRBD1. This CDR3 region has 14 residues. Germline V lookup: CDR1 LNHDA, CDR2 SQIVND (reference sequence). The ends lost 3 bases at V and 9 bases at J; junction bases unmatched: 10. CDR3 loop: CASSIRQGSRWQYF. CDR3 sequence (DNA): TGTGCCAGTAGTATCAGACAGGGGAGTCGCTGGCAGTACTTC.

The V and J genes are TRBV19 and TRBJ2-1; 13 bases align to TRBD2. The CDR3 length is 17 residues. Germline CDR1 is LNHDA and CDR2 is SQIVND (reference sequence). With V trimmed by 4 bases and J by 7 bases, 10 bases remained unmatched. As DNA, the CDR3 is TGTGCCAGTAGTAGAAAGACCGGGACTAGCGGGACTAATGAGCAGTTCTTC. Residues: CASSRKTGTSGTNEQFF.

V usage is TRBV28 and J usage is TRBJ1-4, with TRBD1 matching 7 bases. The CDR3 extends over 13 amino acids. V trimming: 5 bases; J trimming: 17 bases; junction bases outside the gene matches: 14. The germline gives CDR1 MDHEN, CDR2 SYDVKM. The CDR3 bases are TGTGCCAGCAGTCTATCCTCGACAGGGTATTGTTTTTTT. Translating it yields CASSLSSTGYCFF.

The chain is built from TRBV28 and TRBJ1-3, with D uncertain. The CDR3 totals 13 residues. Germline lookup yields CDR1 MDHEN and CDR2 SYDVKM. V lost 5 bases and J lost 5, with 10 bases in between. CDR3 protein: CASSAGSRNTIYF. DNA of the CDR3: TGTGCCAGCAGTGCCGGAAGCCGAAACACCATATATTTT.

This clone was found a few times. CDR3 nucleotide sequence: TGTGCCTGGAGTGTACAGGCAGACTACGAGCAGTACTTC. Protein sequence: CAWSVQADYEQYF. The chain recombines TRBV30 with TRBJ2-7; weak D call: TRBD1 (5 bases). CDR3 length equals 13 residues. CDR1 and CDR2 (germline): GTSNPN, SVGIG (reference sequence). Trimming removed 0 bases from V and 3 bases from J, with 9 bases in between. Complete variable domain (other parts from reference TRBV30 and TRBJ2-7): SQTIHQWPATLVQPVGSPLSLECTVEGTSNPNLYWYRQAAGRGLQLLFYSVGIGQISSEVPQNLSASRPQDRQFILSSKKLLLSDSGFYLCAWSVQADYEQYFGPGTRLTVT.

The V call is TRBV5-1, the J call TRBJ2-2; D ambiguous. The V end lost 5 bases, the J end lost 2 bases, and 13 bases lay between the germline ends. This CDR3 is built from 15 residues. The germline gives CDR1 SGHRS, CDR2 YFSETQ. For the CDR3, the DNA is TGCGCCAGCAGATTCAACATACCAAACACCGGGGAGCTGTTTTTT. This sequence encodes CASRFNIPNTGELFF.

The J gene is TRBJ2-1, the V gene TRBV27; TRBD1 might be the D (6 bases). The CDR3 is made up of 18 amino acids. Trimming removed 6 bases from V and 1 base from J, with 22 bases in between. In germline, CDR1 is MNHEY, CDR2 SMNVEV (reference sequence). DNA for the CDR3: TGTGCCAGCAGCGCTGAGGGCTTTAGGGGGAAGTCCTACAATGAGCAGTTCTTC. Residues: CASSAEGFRGKSYNEQFF.

The chain is built from TRBV6-4 and TRBJ2-2; TRBD1 matches 10 bases. The CDR3 is 17 residues long. Germline V gene data show CDR1 as MRHNA and CDR2 as SNTAGT. Losses at the gene ends were 5 bases for V and 1 base for J; bases not matched to a gene: 7. The CDR3 loop is CASSRDRGTKNTGELFF. The CDR3 nucleotides read TGTGCCAGCAGTCGGGACAGGGGAACTAAGAACACCGGGGAGCTGTTTTTT.